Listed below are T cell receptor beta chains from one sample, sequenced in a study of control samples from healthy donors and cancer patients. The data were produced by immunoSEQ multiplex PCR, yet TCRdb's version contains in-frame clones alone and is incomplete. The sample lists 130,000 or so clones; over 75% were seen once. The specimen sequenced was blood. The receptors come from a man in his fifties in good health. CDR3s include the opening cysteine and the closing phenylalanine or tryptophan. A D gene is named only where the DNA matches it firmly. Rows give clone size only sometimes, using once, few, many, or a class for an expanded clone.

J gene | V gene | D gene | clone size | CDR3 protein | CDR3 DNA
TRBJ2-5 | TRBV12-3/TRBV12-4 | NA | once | CASKKETQETQYF | TGTGCCAGCAAGAAAGAGACACAAGAGACCCAGTACTTC
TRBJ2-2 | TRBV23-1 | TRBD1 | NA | CASSQPDRGETGELFF | TGCGCCAGCAGTCAACCAGACAGGGGTGAGACCGGGGAGCTGTTTTTT
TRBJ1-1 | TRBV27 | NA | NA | CASRTGLLNTEAFF | TGTGCCAGCCGTACTGGACTCCTTAACACTGAAGCTTTCTTT
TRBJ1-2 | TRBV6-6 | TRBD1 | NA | CASSYQGAKFSGGYTF | TGTGCCAGCAGTTACCAGGGGGCAAAATTTTCGGGAGGCTACACCTTC
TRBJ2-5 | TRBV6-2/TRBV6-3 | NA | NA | CASSYDGETQYF | TGTGCCAGCAGTTACGACGGGGAGACCCAGTACTTC
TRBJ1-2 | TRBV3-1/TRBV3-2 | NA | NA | CASSQARGGYGYTF | TGTGCCAGCAGCCAAGCTCGGGGCGGCTATGGCTACACCTTC
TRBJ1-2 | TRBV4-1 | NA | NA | CASSTPKIYGYTF | TGCGCCAGCAGTACCCCCAAGATCTATGGCTACACCTTC
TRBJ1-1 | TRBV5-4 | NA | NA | CASSPSRREREAFF | TGTGCCAGCAGCCCAAGTAGACGGGAACGGGAAGCTTTCTTT
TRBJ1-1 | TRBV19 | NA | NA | CASSTSQGGQTEAFF | TGTGCCAGTAGTACCTCACAGGGAGGGCAGACTGAAGCTTTCTTT
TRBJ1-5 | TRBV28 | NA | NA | CASSRTEISNQPQHF | TGTGCCAGCAGCCGGACAGAGATTAGCAATCAGCCCCAGCATTTT
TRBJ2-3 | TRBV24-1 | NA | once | CATSDFESHTDTQYF | TGTGCCACCAGTGATTTTGAAAGTCACACAGATACGCAGTATTTT
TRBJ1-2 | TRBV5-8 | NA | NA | CASSRLRTTNYGYTF | TGTGCCAGCAGCCGCTTACGGACAACTAACTATGGCTACACCTTC
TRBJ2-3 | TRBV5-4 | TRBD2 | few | CASSWGTSGARDTQYF | TGTGCCAGCAGCTGGGGGACTAGCGGGGCGAGAGATACGCAGTATTTT
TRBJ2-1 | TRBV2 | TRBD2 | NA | CASKERGAWKEQFF | TGTGCCAGCAAAGAGCGGGGGGCGTGGAAGGAGCAGTTCTTC
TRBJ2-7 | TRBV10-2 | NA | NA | CASSVDGGSYEQYF | TGCGCCAGCAGTGTAGACGGGGGCTCCTACGAGCAGTACTTC
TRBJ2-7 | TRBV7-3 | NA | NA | CASRKPGYNSYEQYF | TGTGCCAGCAGAAAACCGGGCTACAACTCCTACGAGCAGTACTTC
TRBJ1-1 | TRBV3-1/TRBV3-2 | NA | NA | CASSQGYHENTEAFF | TGTGCCAGCAGCCAAGGTTACCACGAGAACACTGAAGCTTTCTTT
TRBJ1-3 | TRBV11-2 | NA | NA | CASSLGSAYSGNTIYF | TGTGCCAGCAGCTTAGGTTCGGCCTACTCTGGAAACACCATATATTTT
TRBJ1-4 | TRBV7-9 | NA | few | CASSTSDSEKLFF | TGTGCCAGCAGCACATCTGACAGTGAAAAACTGTTTTTT
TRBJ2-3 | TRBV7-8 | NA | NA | CASRTSHSTDTQYF | TGTGCCAGCAGAACATCACATAGCACAGATACGCAGTATTTT
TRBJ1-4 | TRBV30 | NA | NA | CAWSVSEKLFF | TGTGCCTGGAGTGTTTCTGAAAAACTGTTTTTT
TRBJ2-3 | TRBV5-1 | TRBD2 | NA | CASKVGRAVADTQYF | TGCGCCAGCAAGGTGGGGAGGGCCGTCGCAGATACGCAGTATTTT
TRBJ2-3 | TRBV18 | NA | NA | CASSIGQSDTQYF | TGTGCCAGCTCGATTGGACAGTCAGATACGCAGTATTTT
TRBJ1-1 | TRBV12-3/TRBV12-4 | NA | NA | CASSLYPTSEAFF | TGTGCCAGCAGTCTCTACCCTACGAGTGAAGCTTTCTTT
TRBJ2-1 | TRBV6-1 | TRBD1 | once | CASSDIRDRYNEQFF | TGTGCCAGCAGTGATATACGGGACAGATACAATGAGCAGTTCTTC
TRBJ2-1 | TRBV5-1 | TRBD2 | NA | CASSTGLAGASEQFF | TGCGCCAGCAGCACGGGACTAGCGGGGGCCAGTGAGCAGTTCTTC
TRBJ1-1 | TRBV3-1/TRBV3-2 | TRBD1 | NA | CASSQFRGPATEAFF | TGTGCCAGCAGCCAGTTCAGGGGGCCGGCCACTGAAGCTTTCTTT
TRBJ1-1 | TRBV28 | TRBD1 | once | CASSSIGTGVNTEAFF | TGTGCCAGCAGTTCCATCGGGACAGGGGTGAACACTGAAGCTTTCTTT
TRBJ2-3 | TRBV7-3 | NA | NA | CASTWAATDTQYF | TGTGCCAGCACCTGGGCCGCCACAGATACGCAGTATTTT
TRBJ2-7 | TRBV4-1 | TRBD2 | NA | CASSPTGLAGGGEQYF | TGCGCCAGCAGCCCCACCGGACTAGCGGGGGGGGGAGAGCAGTACTTC
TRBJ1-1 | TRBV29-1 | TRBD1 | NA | CSVLTGGAGAFF | TGCAGCGTGTTGACAGGGGGCGCCGGGGCTTTCTTT
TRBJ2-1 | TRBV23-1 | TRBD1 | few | CASSPPTGVSYNEQFF | TGCGCCAGCAGTCCCCCAACAGGGGTTTCCTACAATGAGCAGTTCTTC
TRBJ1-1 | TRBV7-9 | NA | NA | CASSPVRGMDTEAFF | TGTGCCAGCAGCCCTGTGCGGGGGATGGACACTGAAGCTTTCTTT
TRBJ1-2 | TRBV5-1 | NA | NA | CASRPDRNAYGYTF | TGCGCCAGCAGACCGGACAGAAACGCCTATGGCTACACCTTC
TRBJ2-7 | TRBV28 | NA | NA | CASRHWDHSRVYEQYF | TGTGCCAGCAGACACTGGGACCATTCGAGAGTCTACGAGCAGTACTTC
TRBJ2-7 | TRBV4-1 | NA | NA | CASSQVGASYEQYF | TGCGCCAGCAGCCAAGTTGGCGCCTCCTACGAGCAGTACTTC
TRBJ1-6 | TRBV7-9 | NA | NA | CASSRGSLNSPLHF | TGTGCCAGCAGCCGGGGGTCTCTTAATTCACCCCTCCACTTT
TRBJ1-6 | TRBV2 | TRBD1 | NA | CASSEAGQGGSPLHF | TGTGCCAGCAGTGAAGCTGGACAGGGAGGATCACCCCTCCACTTT
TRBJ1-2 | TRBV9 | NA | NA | CASSPQGRDGHYGYTF | TGTGCCAGCAGTCCACAGGGAAGAGACGGCCACTATGGCTACACCTTC
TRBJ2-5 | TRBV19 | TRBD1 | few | CAQGEETQYF | TGTGCACAGGGGGAGGAGACCCAGTACTTC
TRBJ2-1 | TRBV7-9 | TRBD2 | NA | CASSRGDGGARDEQFF | TGTGCCAGCAGCCGGGGAGACGGGGGGGCGAGAGATGAGCAGTTCTTC
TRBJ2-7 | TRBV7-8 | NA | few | CASSYTPSRYEQYF | TGTGCCAGCAGCTACACACCCTCACGGTACGAGCAGTACTTC
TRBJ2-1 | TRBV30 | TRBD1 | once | CAWSGGTGDFFEQFF | TGTGCCTGGAGTGGAGGGACAGGGGATTTCTTTGAGCAGTTCTTC
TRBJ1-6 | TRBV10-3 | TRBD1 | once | CAIRPTGDNSPLHF | TGTGCCATCAGGCCGACAGGGGATAATTCACCCCTCCACTTT
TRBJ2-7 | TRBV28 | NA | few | CASTYKDSSYEQYF | TGTGCCAGCACTTACAAGGACAGCTCCTACGAGCAGTACTTC
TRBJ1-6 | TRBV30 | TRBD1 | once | CAWSLTGDYSPLHF | TGTGCCTGGAGTCTGACAGGGGATTATTCACCCCTCCACTTT
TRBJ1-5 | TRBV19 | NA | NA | CASSPSGLSNQPQHF | TGTGCCAGTAGTCCATCAGGGCTTAGCAATCAGCCCCAGCATTTT
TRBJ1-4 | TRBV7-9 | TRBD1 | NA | CASSLEMAGQTFEKLFF | TGTGCCAGCAGCTTAGAGATGGCGGGACAGACCTTCGAAAAACTGTTTTTT
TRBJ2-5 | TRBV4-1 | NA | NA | CASSQVNRGETQYF | TGCGCCAGCAGCCAAGTAAATCGTGGGGAGACCCAGTACTTC
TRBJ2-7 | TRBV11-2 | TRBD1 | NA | CASSTRSLRQGPFSYEQYF | TGTGCCAGCAGCACCCGATCCCTTCGACAGGGCCCTTTCTCCTACGAGCAGTACTTC